This T cell receptor beta chain was captured by sequencing in a study of Ad26.COV2.S vaccination and SARS-CoV-2 variants. Whole-study context: In the study, Ad26.COV2.S was injected intramuscularly once, or twice 56 days apart. Broader study findings: Spike-specific TCR breadth was greater after Ad26.COV2.S than placebo. Substantial response breadth was reportedly seen for spike-specific CD8+ and CD4+ T cells after vaccination.

Details on this clone: Its target is unknown.

Noted treatment: 15 to 20 received Ad26.COV2.S at low or high dose, single or two shots; 5 received placebo; per-sample allocation not given. Samples analyzed were those drawn on day 63 after the first vaccine or placebo injection. TCRdb keeps only in-frame clones here, not all; method: immunoSEQ multiplex PCR. The data hold about 680,000 clones, with roughly 90% observed a single time. Germline V gene data show CDR1 as SNHLY and CDR2 as FYNNEI. CDR3 length: 13 amino acids. The ends were cut back, 7 bases at V and 1 base at J, with 10 bases in the middle. V and J are TRBV2 and TRBJ1-1; D is ambiguous. Sample: peripheral blood, taken in a trial of Ad26.COV2.S vaccine versus placebo. The clonotype originates from a person aged 18-65 years who received the Ad26.COV2.S COVID-19 vaccine or a placebo. CDR3 bases: TGTGCCAGCATGGGCAGCGAGAACACTGAAGCTTTCTTT. Encoded protein: CASMGSENTEAFF.